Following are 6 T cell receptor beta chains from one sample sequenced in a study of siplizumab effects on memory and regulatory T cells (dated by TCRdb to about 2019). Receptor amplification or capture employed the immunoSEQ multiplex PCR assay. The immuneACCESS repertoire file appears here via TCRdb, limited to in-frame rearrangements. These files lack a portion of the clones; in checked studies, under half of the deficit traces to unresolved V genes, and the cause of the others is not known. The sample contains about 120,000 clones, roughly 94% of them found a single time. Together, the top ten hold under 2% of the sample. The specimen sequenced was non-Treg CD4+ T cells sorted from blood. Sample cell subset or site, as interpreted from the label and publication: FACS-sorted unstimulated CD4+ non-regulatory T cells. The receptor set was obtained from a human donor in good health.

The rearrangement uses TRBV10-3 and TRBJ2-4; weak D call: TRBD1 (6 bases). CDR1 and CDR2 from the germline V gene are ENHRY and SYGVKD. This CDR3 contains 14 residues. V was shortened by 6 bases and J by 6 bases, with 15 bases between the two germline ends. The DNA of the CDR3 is TGTGCCATCAGACCAGACAGGACGGGAAACATTCAGTACTTC. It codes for CAIRPDRTGNIQYF.

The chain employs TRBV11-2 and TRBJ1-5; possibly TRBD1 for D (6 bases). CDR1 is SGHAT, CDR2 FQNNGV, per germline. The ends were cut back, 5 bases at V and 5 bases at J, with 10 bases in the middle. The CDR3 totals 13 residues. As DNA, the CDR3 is TGTGCCAGCAGCGCCCCAGGGGATCAGCCCCAGCATTTT. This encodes CASSAPGDQPQHF.

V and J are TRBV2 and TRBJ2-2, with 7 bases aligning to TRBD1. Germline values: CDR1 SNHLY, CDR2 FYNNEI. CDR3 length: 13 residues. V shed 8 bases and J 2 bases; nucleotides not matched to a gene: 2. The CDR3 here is CASQGENTGELFF. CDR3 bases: TGTGCCAGCCAGGGGGAAAACACCGGGGAGCTGTTTTTT. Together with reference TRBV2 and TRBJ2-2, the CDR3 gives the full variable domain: EPEVTQTPSHQVTQMGQEVILRCVPISNHLYFYWYRQILGQKVEFLVSFYNNEISEKSEIFDDQFSVERPDGSNFTLKIRSTKLEDSAMYFCASQGENTGELFFGEGSRLTVL.

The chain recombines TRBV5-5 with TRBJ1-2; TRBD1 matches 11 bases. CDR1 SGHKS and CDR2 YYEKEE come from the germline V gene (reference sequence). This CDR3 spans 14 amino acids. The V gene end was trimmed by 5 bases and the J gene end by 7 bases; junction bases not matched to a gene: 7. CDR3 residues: CASSWPGQGVGYTF. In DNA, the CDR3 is TGTGCCAGCAGTTGGCCGGGACAGGGGGTTGGCTACACCTTC.

DNA of the CDR3: TGTGCCAGCAGTGAGGGGGGCGGCTCTGGAAACACCATATATTTT. This gives the protein CASSEGGGSGNTIYF. This rearrangement joins TRBV25-1 to TRBJ1-3, with D possibly being TRBD1 (6 bases). The germline V gene has CDR1 MGHDK and CDR2 SYGVNS. The V and J ends lost 3 bases and 0 bases respectively, with 9 bases between them. This CDR3 has 15 residues.

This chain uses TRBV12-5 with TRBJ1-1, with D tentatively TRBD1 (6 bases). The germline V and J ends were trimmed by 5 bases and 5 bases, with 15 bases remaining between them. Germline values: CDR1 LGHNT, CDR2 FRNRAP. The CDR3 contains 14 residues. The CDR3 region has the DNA TGTGCTAGTGGTCTAGAGGGGGTTCGAACTGAAGCTTTCTTT. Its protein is CASGLEGVRTEAFF.